A single sample is the source of the 20 T cell receptor beta chains below, sequenced in a study of shared clonotypes between healthy human individuals. The repertoire was sequenced with immunoSEQ multiplex PCR; TCRdb's copy has only in-frame clones and lacks some. This table holds millions of clones, roughly 91% found once. Naive CD8 populations comprised CD45RO-negative cells positively selected for CCR7, excluding terminally differentiated effector memory CD45RA+ cells. The sample taken for sequencing was naive CD8+ T cells from PBMCs. Source of these receptors: a man in his late teens or twenties in good health. Some clones in this sample may be carry-over from other donors' samples.

The CDR3 loop reads CASSEEGGRGPYEQYF. The CDR3 nucleotides read TGTGCCAGCAGTGAAGAGGGAGGCAGGGGCCCCTACGAGCAGTACTTC. This chain connects TRBV6-1 to TRBJ2-7, with D perhaps matching TRBD1 or TRBD2 (6 bases each). The CDR3 is 16 amino acids. The V gene lost 1 base and the J gene lost 2 bases, with 15 bases spanning the gap. Germline-derived CDR1 and CDR2 are MNHNS and SASEGT.

The chain is built from TRBV9 and TRBJ2-3, with 8 bases fitting TRBD2. The germline V gene has CDR1 SGDLS and CDR2 YYNGEE. The CDR3 has 13 residues. V trimming: 3 bases; J trimming: 14 bases; junction bases outside the gene matches: 11. In DNA form, the CDR3 reads TGTGCCAGCAGCGCCCGGGAACGGGAGGGCCGGTATTTT. This codes for CASSAREREGRYF.

The rearrangement uses TRBV5-5 and TRBJ2-7, with D hard to call. This CDR3 spans 11 amino acids. The germline V gene encodes CDR1 SGHKS and CDR2 YYEKEE (reference sequence). V was trimmed by 6 bases and J by 5 bases, leaving 9 bases between them. DNA for the CDR3: TGTGCCAGCACCCCCGGGCACGAGCAGTACTTC. Its protein is CASTPGHEQYF.

The chain is built from TRBV6-5 and TRBJ2-1; no clear D gene. The V gene's germline CDR1 is MNHEY and CDR2 SVGAGI. V was cut by 2 bases and J by 5 bases, with 7 bases left in between. The CDR3 spans 13 residues. CDR3 protein: CASSYGMDNEQFF. CDR3 bases: TGTGCCAGCAGTTACGGTATGGACAATGAGCAGTTCTTC.

The genes are TRBV27 and TRBJ1-1; D unresolved. The length of the CDR3 is 14 residues. V lost 2 bases to trimming and J lost 1 base, with 8 bases between them. In germline, CDR1 is MNHEY, CDR2 SMNVEV (reference sequence). The CDR3 loop reads CASSLLRGNTEAFF. The CDR3 coding sequence is TGTGCCAGCAGTTTACTCCGGGGGAACACTGAAGCTTTCTTT.

This clone was detected only a few times. This chain links TRBV7-9 with TRBJ2-2; D unclear. Looked up from germline, CDR1 is SEHNR and CDR2 is FQNEAQ (reference sequence). The CDR3 is 15 amino acids. Trimming pared 5 bases from V and 1 base from J, leaving 11 bases between. DNA for the CDR3: TGTGCCAGCAGCGACGGACGAGGGAACACCGGGGAGCTGTTTTTT. As protein: CASSDGRGNTGELFF. The full variable domain, completed using reference TRBV7-9 and TRBJ2-2, is DTGVSQNPRHKITKRGQNVTFRCDPISEHNRLYWYRQTLGQGPEFLTYFQNEAQLEKSRLLSDRFSAERPKGSFSTLEIQRTEQGDSAMYLCASSDGRGNTGELFFGEGSRLTVL.

The J gene is TRBJ2-7, the V gene TRBV29-1; TRBD1 agrees at 7 bases. The germline gives CDR1 SQVTM, CDR2 ANQGSEA. This CDR3 comprises 14 residues. J gave up 4 bases and V 3 bases, and 9 bases lay outside the gene matches. The CDR3 here is CSVESGTETYEQYF. In nucleotides, the CDR3 is TGCAGCGTTGAGTCCGGGACAGAGACATACGAGCAGTACTTC.

The chain uses TRBV9 and TRBJ2-2; 8 bases fit TRBD2. Germline assignment: CDR1 SGDLS and CDR2 YYNGEE. CDR3 size: 13 residues. J was trimmed by 6 bases and V by 7 bases; bases with no gene match: 5. CDR3 coding DNA: TGTGCCAGCGAGGAGCGGGAGTCCGGGGAGCTGTTTTTT. Translation: CASEERESGELFF.

The V call is TRBV5-1, the J call TRBJ1-1; 7 bases agree with TRBD1. CDR3 size: 14 residues. With V trimmed by 7 bases and J by 4 bases, 10 bases remained unmatched. Germline V gives CDR1 SGHRS, CDR2 YFSETQ. CDR3 sequence (DNA): TGCGCCAGCCAAATTACAGGGGCCGGCACTGAAGCTTTCTTT. It encodes CASQITGAGTEAFF.

The V gene is TRBV27, the J gene TRBJ2-2; D could derive from TRBD1 or TRBD2 (5 bases each). The V end was cut by 3 bases, the J end by 3 bases, with 11 bases between. CDR1 is MNHEY, CDR2 SMNVEV, per germline (reference sequence). This CDR3 spans 15 amino acids. For the CDR3, the DNA is TGTGCCAGCAGTTTCGTGGGACGGGACACCGGGGAGCTGTTTTTT. Translating gives CASSFVGRDTGELFF.

There are a few counts of this clone. The chain links TRBV11-1 to TRBJ1-1, with TRBD1 identical over 8 bases. The CDR3 runs to 13 residues. Trimming removed 7 bases from V and 4 bases from J; junction bases left unmatched: 5. From germline, CDR1 is SGHAT and CDR2 FQDESV (reference sequence). The CDR3 loop is CASKDRAVTEAFF. CDR3 DNA sequence: TGTGCCAGCAAGGACAGGGCGGTCACTGAAGCTTTCTTT. The variable domain in full, with the rest retrieved from reference TRBV11-1 and TRBJ1-1, is EAEVAQSPRYKITEKSQAVAFWCDPISGHATLYWYRQILGQGPELLVQFQDESVVDDSQLPKDRFSAERLKGVDSTLKIQPAELGDSAMYLCASKDRAVTEAFFGQGTRLTVV.

The CDR3 loop is CASSLSGPDTQYF. CDR3 in DNA: TGTGCCAGCAGCTTAAGCGGGCCAGATACGCAGTATTTT. V usage is TRBV7-9 and J usage is TRBJ2-3; maybe TRBD2 (6 bases). The CDR3 totals 13 residues. Germline V gene lookup returns CDR1 SEHNR and CDR2 FQNEAQ (reference sequence). V lost 2 bases to trimming and J lost 4 bases, with 7 bases between them.

This sequence joins TRBV5-1 and TRBJ1-2; the match to TRBD1 covers 7 bases. The CDR3 spans 15 residues. V lost 4 bases, J lost 5 bases, and 11 bases stayed unmatched. Germline V gene lookup returns CDR1 SGHRS and CDR2 YFSETQ. This CDR3 is CASSAPGTEPYGYTF. The CDR3 DNA sequence: TGCGCCAGCAGCGCCCCCGGGACAGAGCCTTATGGCTACACCTTC.

The rearrangement links TRBV5-1 to TRBJ2-5; 9 nucleotides line up with TRBD1. The germline V gene encodes CDR1 SGHRS and CDR2 YFSETQ. V was clipped by 3 bases and J by 9 bases; unmatched bases: 9. The CDR3 spans 14 residues. As DNA, the CDR3 is TGCGCCAGCAGCTGGGGACAGGGTCTAACGGCCCAGTACTTC. Amino acids: CASSWGQGLTAQYF.

This clone was picked up one time. The chain couples TRBV27 to TRBJ2-7, with D possibly matching TRBD1 (5 bases). V was shortened by 6 bases and J by 5 bases, with 14 bases between the two germline ends. Germline lookup yields CDR1 MNHEY and CDR2 SMNVEV (reference sequence). The CDR3 length is 13 residues. The CDR3 sequence is CASSAGISHEQYF. CDR3 DNA: TGTGCCAGCAGCGCAGGGATATCCCACGAGCAGTACTTC.

The chain links TRBV5-3 to TRBJ2-2; 13 bases are a match to TRBD2. TRBV5-3 is an ORF; its function is uncertain. Unmatched junction bases numbered 9, after V lost 0 bases and J lost 4 bases. CDR3 size: 19 residues. The CDR3 coding sequence is TGTGCCAGAAGCTTGGGTTGGACTAGCGGGAGAGGCGGCACCGGGGAGCTGTTTTTT. This sequence encodes CARSLGWTSGRGGTGELFF.

The chain joins TRBV9 to TRBJ2-1; TRBD1 agrees at 8 bases. V dropped 4 bases and J dropped 0; count of bases not matched to a gene: 9. Germline V gene sequence: CDR1 SGDLS, CDR2 YYNGEE. The CDR3 loop spans 17 amino acids. The chain's CDR3 is CASSFHKDRGSYNEQFF. The CDR3 DNA follows: TGTGCCAGCAGCTTCCACAAAGACAGGGGCTCCTACAATGAGCAGTTCTTC.

This clone was detected only a few times. The chain couples TRBV9 to TRBJ1-2; D is ambiguous. V shed 0 bases and J shed 0 bases, with 9 bases lying between them. The CDR3 runs to 15 residues. The germline CDR1 and CDR2 sequences are SGDLS and YYNGEE. CDR3 bases: TGTGCCAGCAGCGTAGAACTGGTTCCTAACTATGGCTACACCTTC. Protein sequence: CASSVELVPNYGYTF.

Concerning this clone itself: Other nucleotide sequences from this sample produce the same CDR3. This chain links TRBV9 with TRBJ1-5; 9 bases line up with TRBD1. V trimming: 4 bases; J trimming: 5 bases; junction bases outside the gene matches: 4. The V gene's germline CDR1 is SGDLS and CDR2 YYNGEE. The CDR3 loop spans 14 amino acids. The CDR3 loop reads CASSSGQGYQPQHF. The DNA of the CDR3 is TGTGCCAGCAGCTCTGGACAGGGGTATCAGCCCCAGCATTTT.

The V gene is TRBV19, the J gene TRBJ2-4, with D perhaps matching TRBD2 (5 bases). The germline V and J ends were trimmed by 5 bases and 2 bases, with 7 bases remaining between them. CDR1 LNHDA and CDR2 SQIVND come from the germline V gene (reference sequence). The CDR3 runs to 13 residues. CDR3 coding DNA: TGTGCCAGTAGTGAGGGAACCAAAAACATTCAGTACTTC. Its protein product is CASSEGTKNIQYF.